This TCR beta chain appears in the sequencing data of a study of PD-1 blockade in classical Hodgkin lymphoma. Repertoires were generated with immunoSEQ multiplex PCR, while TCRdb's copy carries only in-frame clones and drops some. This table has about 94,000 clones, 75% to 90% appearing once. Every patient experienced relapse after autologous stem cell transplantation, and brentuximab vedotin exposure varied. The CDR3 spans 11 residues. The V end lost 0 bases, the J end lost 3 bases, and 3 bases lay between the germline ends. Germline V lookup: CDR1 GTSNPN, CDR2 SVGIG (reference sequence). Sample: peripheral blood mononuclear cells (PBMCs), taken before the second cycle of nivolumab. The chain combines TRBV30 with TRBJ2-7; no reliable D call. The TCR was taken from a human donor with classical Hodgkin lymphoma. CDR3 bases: TGTGCCTGGAGTGTCAGCTACGAGCAGTACTTC. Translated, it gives CAWSVSYEQYF.